Each of the 14 T cell receptor beta chains below was sequenced from the same sample in a study of blood T cell repertoires in COVID-19. Only in-frame clones appear in the TCRdb table, and some are missing; sequencing was by immunoSEQ multiplex PCR. The repertoire has about 200,000 clones, over 70% of them found once; the top ten carry around 25%. Specimen: peripheral blood. These receptors originate from a man aged 35-49 years with acute or convalescent COVID-19.

This clone has ten or more counts. The genes are TRBV29-1 and TRBJ1-2; no firm D call. Germline CDR1 SQVTM, CDR2 ANQGSEA. This CDR3 spans 11 amino acids. Between the trimmed V and J ends, which lost 6 bases and 6 bases, there was a span of 11 bases. In DNA, the CDR3 is TGCAGCGTCGTCCGAGCTAATGGCTACACCTTC. Protein: CSVVRANGYTF.

This chain uses TRBV19 with TRBJ2-2; D uncertain. V was cut by 3 bases and J by 5 bases, with 10 bases left in between. Germline CDR1 reads LNHDA; CDR2 reads SQIVND (reference sequence). The CDR3 totals 14 residues. Written as DNA, the CDR3 is TGTGCCAGTAGTATTGACTTTAGGACCGGGGAGCTGTTTTTT. Protein sequence: CASSIDFRTGELFF.

The CDR3, as DNA: TGTGCCAGCAGCTTACAATATTGGGGCGGTACACCTAGCACAGATACGCAGTATTTT. Translated, it gives CASSLQYWGGTPSTDTQYF. V and J are TRBV7-3 and TRBJ2-3; tentative D call: TRBD1 (5 bases). The germline V gene has CDR1 SGHTA and CDR2 FQGTGA. V was trimmed by 2 bases and J by 0 bases, leaving 21 bases between them. The CDR3 runs 19 residues.

The genes are TRBV7-6 and TRBJ1-4; possible D gene TRBD1, 6 bases. The V gene's germline CDR1 is SGHVS and CDR2 FNYEAQ. The CDR3 extends over 15 amino acids. V was shortened by 3 bases and J by 0 bases, with 8 bases between the two germline ends. CDR3 bases: TGTGCCAGCAGCTTCAGGGGAGCAACTAATGAAAAACTGTTTTTT. Its protein product is CASSFRGATNEKLFF.

This chain links TRBV7-9 with TRBJ1-2, with 8 nucleotides matching TRBD1. With V trimmed by 1 base and J by 4 bases, 14 bases remained unmatched. This CDR3 is built from 18 residues. Germline V gene lookup returns CDR1 SEHNR and CDR2 FQNEAQ (reference sequence). The CDR3 loop reads CASSLVPWTGHRTYGYTF. The CDR3 nucleotides are TGTGCCAGCAGCTTAGTCCCCTGGACAGGGCATCGGACCTATGGCTACACCTTC.

CDR3 sequence (DNA): TGTGCCAGCAGCTTAGAATCCGGGTGGGAGACCCAGTACTTC. It is translated as CASSLESGWETQYF. The chain recombines TRBV5-8 with TRBJ2-5, with D unresolved. Trimming cost V 2 bases and J 5 bases, with 13 bases left between them. Germline V gene sequence: CDR1 SGHTS, CDR2 YDEGEE. This CDR3 region has 14 residues.

The V gene is TRBV5-6, the J gene TRBJ2-7, with 7 nucleotides matching TRBD1. Per the germline V gene, CDR1 is SGHDT and CDR2 is YYEEEE. There are 14 residues in the CDR3. V lost 4 bases, J lost 2 bases, and 6 bases stayed unmatched. The CDR3 DNA follows: TGTGCCAGCAGCCAGAGACAGGGAACCTACGAGCAGTACTTC. Its translation: CASSQRQGTYEQYF.

The chain recombines TRBV28 with TRBJ1-1; TRBD1 matches 7 bases. The CDR3 runs 15 residues. The J segment lost 7 bases and the V segment lost 3 bases, leaving 11 bases of the junction unmatched. Germline assignment: CDR1 MDHEN and CDR2 SYDVKM. The CDR3 DNA reads TGTGCCAGCAGTTTTTCGGGGCAGGGGGTAGGTGAAGCTTTCTTT. This encodes CASSFSGQGVGEAFF.

The chain employs TRBV29-1 and TRBJ2-2, with D possibly matching TRBD2 (5 bases). Trimming took off 7 bases at V and 0 bases at J, with 12 bases between the two ends. The germline gives CDR1 SQVTM, CDR2 ANQGSEA. This CDR3 is 14 amino acids long. CDR3 in amino acids: CSATTPANTGELFF. The CDR3 DNA reads as TGCAGCGCGACTACACCAGCGAACACCGGGGAGCTGTTTTTT.

The V and J genes are TRBV9 and TRBJ1-1; D may be TRBD1 (6 bases). Germline CDR1 reads SGDLS; CDR2 reads YYNGEE. Trimming removed 0 bases at V and 5 bases at J, with 11 bases between. The CDR3 spans 14 residues. In DNA form, the CDR3 reads TGTGCCAGCAGCGTAGACAGGGCGTTAACTGAAGCTTTCTTT. Translated: CASSVDRALTEAFF.

J is TRBJ2-7 and V is TRBV7-8; the D gene is possibly TRBD2 (5 bases). Looked up from germline, CDR1 is SGHVS and CDR2 is FQNEAQ. There are 16 residues in the CDR3. The ends were cut back, 1 base at V and 4 bases at J, with 17 bases in the middle. As DNA, the CDR3 is TGTGCCAGCAGCTTAGGTCTTTCGGGGTCTCTGTACGAGCAGTACTTC. Translated: CASSLGLSGSLYEQYF.

This clone is a singleton in its sample. The V and J genes are TRBV7-3 and TRBJ2-3; TRBD2 matches 13 bases. The CDR3 runs 16 residues. The V segment lost 2 bases and the J segment 5 bases; nucleotides outside the gene matches: 4. Per the germline V gene, CDR1 is SGHTA and CDR2 is FQGTGA. CDR3 in DNA: TGTGCCAGCAGCTTAGGACTAGCGGGAGTTGGAGATACGCAGTATTTT. This translates into CASSLGLAGVGDTQYF. The whole variable domain, filled in from reference TRBV7-3 and TRBJ2-3, reads GAGVSQTPSNKVTEKGKYVELRCDPISGHTALYWYRQSLGQGPEFLIYFQGTGAADDSGLPNDRFFAVRPEGSVSTLKIQRTERGDSAVYLCASSLGLAGVGDTQYFGPGTRLTVL.

The chain joins TRBV6-5 to TRBJ1-2; perhaps TRBD1 as D (6 bases). The ends were cut back, 6 bases at V and 2 bases at J, with 13 bases in the middle. This CDR3 is 14 amino acids long. The germline V gene has CDR1 MNHEY and CDR2 SVGAGI. The CDR3 DNA reads as TGTGCCAGCAGCCGGGACATCTCAAACTATGGCTACACCTTC. Amino acids: CASSRDISNYGYTF.

With respect to this clone: The identical CDR3 is also encoded by other nucleotide sequences in the sample. This chain joins TRBV18 and TRBJ1-5; possible D gene TRBD1, 6 bases. This CDR3 is 13 amino acids long. Germline CDR1 KGHSH, CDR2 LQKENI. The germline V and J ends were trimmed by 4 bases and 5 bases, with 9 bases remaining between them. The CDR3 bases are TGTGCCAGCTCACTACAGGGTGATCAGCCCCAGCATTTT. Translation: CASSLQGDQPQHF.